Below, 31 T cell receptor beta chains from the same sample are listed, as sequenced in a study of post-analysis software for immune sequencing data. TCR beta cDNA libraries included unique molecular identifiers. Using its own MiXCR run on the PCR reads, TCRdb lists one record per CDR3 protein. The sample lists some 890,000 distinct CDR3 sequences; roughly 50% were seen once. No antigen has been identified for these receptors. Overall study findings and caveats: The study found TRBV5-6, TRBV5-1 and TRBV20-1 among roughly 5 TRBV segments more frequent in patients than controls.

The sample comprised blood. The receptor set was obtained from a girl between 10 and 17 years old with multiple sclerosis.

This chain uses TRBV12-3 or TRBV12-4 with TRBJ2-1, with 9 bases identical to TRBD2. The CDR3 sequence is 16 residues long. The V gene end was trimmed by 3 bases and the J gene end by 7 bases; junction bases not matched to a gene: 10. CDR3 sequence: CASSLRGGVRSNEQFF. The DNA for the CDR3 is TGTGCCAGCAGTTTGCGGGGGGGCGTTCGTAGTAATGAGCAGTTCTTC.

The gene calls are TRBV12-5 and TRBJ1-5, with 7 nucleotides matching TRBD1. The CDR3 is 16 amino acids. Germline values: CDR1 LGHNT, CDR2 FRNRAP. V trimming: 4 bases; J trimming: 5 bases; junction bases outside the gene matches: 11. The CDR3 DNA reads as TGTGCTAGTGGTTCCCAATTCTCAGGGGGGGATCAGCCCCAGCATTTT. Protein sequence: CASGSQFSGGDQPQHF.

The chain couples TRBV21-1 to TRBJ1-2; whether TRBD1, the table's D call, matches the DNA was not checked. TRBV21-1 is designated a pseudogene. The CDR3 length is 13 residues. In DNA form, the CDR3 reads TGTGCCAGCAGCAACAACAGGGAGAATGGCTACACCTTC. Its protein product is CASSNNRENGYTF.

This clonotype was picked up a small number of times. V is TRBV5-1 and J is TRBJ2-1; maybe TRBD2 (6 bases). Looked up from germline, CDR1 is SGHRS and CDR2 is YFSETQ. The V end lost 0 bases, the J end lost 7 bases, and 20 bases lay between the germline ends. This CDR3 has 17 residues. The chain's CDR3 is CASSLGLVLPLNNEQFF. The CDR3 DNA reads TGCGCCAGCAGCTTGGGACTAGTTTTACCCTTAAATAATGAGCAGTTCTTC.

This sequence joins TRBV9 and TRBJ1-6; maybe TRBD1 (5 bases). This CDR3 spans 16 amino acids. Germline V lookup: CDR1 SGDLS, CDR2 YYNGEE. V lost 0 bases to trimming and J lost 5 bases, with 12 bases between them. The CDR3 DNA reads as TGTGCCAGCAGCGTAGTAGGGGTTTCGGATAATTCACCCCTCCACTTT. This gives the protein CASSVVGVSDNSPLHF.

Concerning this clonotype: One end of the junction fails to match germline, which may point to a read error. V gene TRBV4-1 combines with J gene TRBJ2-7; 8 bases line up with TRBD1. The CDR3 consists of 14 residues. The germline CDR1 and CDR2 sequences are MGHRA and YSYEKL. CDR3 coding DNA: TGCGCCAGCAGCGAAGACAGGGGACCCTACGAGCAGTACTTC. It is translated as CASSEDRGPYEQYF.

The rearrangement joins TRBV5-1 to TRBJ2-5; D assignment may be TRBD1 or TRBD2 (6 bases each). The CDR3 extends over 17 amino acids. CDR1 is SGHRS, CDR2 YFSETQ, per germline. V lost 3 bases and J 11 bases, leaving 29 bases between the germline ends. This CDR3 reads CASSWGAVTTGINEQYF. DNA for the CDR3: TGCGCCAGCAGCTGGGGGGCAGTAACTACAGGTATCAATGAGCAGTACTTC.

The chain couples TRBV7-9 to TRBJ2-3; tentatively, D is TRBD1 (5 bases). Germline V gene lookup returns CDR1 SEHNR and CDR2 FQNEAQ (reference sequence). The CDR3 consists of 14 residues. The V end lost 4 bases, the J end lost 2 bases, and 10 bases lay between the germline ends. The DNA for the CDR3 is TGTGCCAGCAGCTCAGGGATATACACAGATACGCAGTATTTT. This codes for CASSSGIYTDTQYF.

This clonotype appeared a few times. The chain combines TRBV7-3 with TRBJ2-3, with TRBD1 identical over 7 bases. Germline CDR1 reads SGHTA; CDR2 reads FQGTGA. The junction had 7 bases not matched to a gene; V was cut back by 0 bases and J by 4 bases. CDR3 length equals 16 residues. This CDR3 reads CASSLTGGAGPDTQYF. CDR3 nucleotide sequence: TGTGCCAGCAGCTTAACAGGGGGCGCAGGTCCAGATACGCAGTATTTT. Full variable domain (missing parts from reference TRBV7-3 and TRBJ2-3): GAGVSQTPSNKVTEKGKYVELRCDPISGHTALYWYRQSLGQGPEFLIYFQGTGAADDSGLPNDRFFAVRPEGSVSTLKIQRTERGDSAVYLCASSLTGGAGPDTQYFGPGTRLTVL.

V gene TRBV20-1 combines with J gene TRBJ2-7; tentatively, D is TRBD1 or TRBD2 (5 bases each). The J call could be wrong; TRBJ2-5 is a better fit for the DNA end. Looked up from germline, CDR1 is DFQATT and CDR2 is SNEGSKA (reference sequence). CDR3 length: 15 residues. CDR3 DNA sequence: TGCAGTGCTAGACCCACGGGGCCCTACAAAGAGACCCAGTACTTC. This encodes CSARPTGPYKETQYF.

This chain joins TRBV25-1 and TRBJ2-7; 8 bases are shared with TRBD1. The J call may be wrong; the DNA end is better matched by TRBJ2-5. CDR1 and CDR2 from the germline V gene are MGHDK and SYGVNS. The CDR3 has 15 amino acids. CDR3 protein: CASKGNWTGLETQYF. CDR3 sequence (DNA): TGTGCCAGCAAGGGCAACTGGACAGGGCTAGAGACCCAGTACTTC.

The J gene is TRBJ1-2, the V gene TRBV12-3 or TRBV12-4; D not certain. Trimming stripped 3 bases from V and 3 bases from J, with 14 bases between. CDR3 length: 15 amino acids. CDR3 sequence: CASSFTLGSHYGYTF. In DNA form, the CDR3 reads TGTGCCAGCAGTTTTACCCTTGGCAGCCACTATGGCTACACCTTC.

This clonotype showed up just once. This rearrangement joins TRBV6-1 to TRBJ1-3; possibly TRBD1 for D (6 bases). V gave up 7 bases and J gave up 3 bases, with 10 bases separating them. CDR1 is MNHNS, CDR2 SASEGT, per germline. CDR3 length: 13 amino acids. This chain's CDR3 is CASTAQGGNTIYF. DNA of the CDR3: TGTGCCAGCACCGCACAGGGTGGAAACACCATATATTTT.

Written as DNA, the CDR3 is TGCGCCAGCAGCTTGGAGACGGGGAGGGGATATGGCTACACCTTC. As protein: CASSLETGRGYGYTF. The chain has TRBV5-1 and TRBJ1-2, with D possibly being TRBD1 (5 bases). Germline V gene data show CDR1 as SGHRS and CDR2 as YFSETQ. The length of the CDR3 is 15 residues. Deletions cut 0 bases from V and 5 bases from J, with 14 bases between.

The V call is TRBV25-1, the J call TRBJ2-7; D is unclear. Trimming took off 2 bases at V and 3 bases at J, with 14 bases between the two ends. The germline gives CDR1 MGHDK, CDR2 SYGVNS. This CDR3 comprises 15 residues. CDR3: CASSEVDSILYEQYF. CDR3 DNA: TGTGCCAGCAGTGAAGTTGACTCGATCCTCTACGAGCAGTACTTC.

The chain uses TRBV12-3 or TRBV12-4 and TRBJ2-3, with TRBD2 matching 9 bases. The V and J ends lost 0 bases and 4 bases, in that order; junction bases with no gene match: 5. This CDR3 is built from 16 residues. This CDR3 reads CASSLAASGIADTQYF. CDR3 bases: TGTGCCAGCAGTTTAGCGGCTAGCGGGATCGCAGATACGCAGTATTTT.

The chain has TRBV20-1 and TRBJ2-5, with D perhaps TRBD1 (6 bases). The better agreement between TRBJ2-7 and the DNA end casts doubt on the J call. The CDR3 runs to 11 residues. The germline CDR1 and CDR2 sequences are DFQATT and SNEGSKA (reference sequence). The CDR3 DNA reads as TGCAGTGCTTTTCAGGGGAACGAGCAGTACTTC. This codes for CSAFQGNEQYF.

The rearrangement joins TRBV14 to TRBJ1-2; weak D call: TRBD1 (5 bases). V lost 1 base and J 0 bases, leaving 9 bases between the germline ends. The CDR3 loop spans 15 amino acids. Germline assignment: CDR1 SGHDN and CDR2 FVKESK. The CDR3 protein is CASSQVRGSNYGYTF. CDR3 in DNA: TGTGCCAGCAGCCAAGTAAGGGGATCTAACTATGGCTACACCTTC.

This rearrangement joins TRBV4-1 to TRBJ2-4; 9 bases map to TRBD1. The DNA end favors TRBJ2-7, so the J call may be wrong. Germline loops: CDR1 MGHRA, CDR2 YSYEKL. The CDR3 is 18 residues long. CDR3 sequence (DNA): TGCGCCAGCAGCCAAAGTTACTTAGGGGGACAGGGACGCTTCGAGCAGTACTTC. This encodes CASSQSYLGGQGRFEQYF.

There are a few counts of this clonotype. This chain uses TRBV20-1 with TRBJ2-3, with D unclear. CDR3 size: 11 residues. Germline V gene data show CDR1 as DFQATT and CDR2 as SNEGSKA (reference sequence). V was trimmed by 6 bases and J by 4 bases, leaving 8 bases between them. The chain's CDR3 is CSARHADTQYF. The CDR3 DNA reads TGCAGTGCCCGGCATGCAGATACGCAGTATTTT.

The chain has TRBV9 and TRBJ2-1; 9 nucleotides match TRBD2. Germline V gene data show CDR1 as SGDLS and CDR2 as YYNGEE. This CDR3 has 15 amino acids. V was clipped by 1 base and J by 3 bases; unmatched bases: 2. CDR3 sequence: CASSVTSGFYNEQFF. CDR3 coding DNA: TGTGCCAGCAGCGTAACTAGCGGGTTCTACAATGAGCAGTTCTTC.

The V and J genes are TRBV7-2 and TRBJ2-5; D might be TRBD1 (6 bases). Looked up from germline, CDR1 is SGHTA and CDR2 is FQGNSA. With 3 bases removed from V and 2 bases from J, the gap between germline ends came to 13 bases. CDR3 length: 15 residues. The CDR3 reads CASSFDWGTQETQYF. CDR3 coding DNA: TGTGCCAGCAGCTTCGACTGGGGGACACAAGAGACCCAGTACTTC.

A few counts support this clonotype. The chain employs TRBV4-2 and TRBJ2-3; perhaps TRBD2 as D (6 bases). Deletions cut 4 bases from V and 4 bases from J, with 15 bases between. The CDR3 extends over 15 amino acids. Germline V gene data show CDR1 as LGHNA and CDR2 as YNFKEQ. The CDR3 DNA reads TGTGCCAGCAGCCCCACTAGCCAGCACTCAGATACGCAGTATTTT. Translating it yields CASSPTSQHSDTQYF.

The chain has TRBV10-3 and TRBJ2-3, with TRBD2 as a possible D gene (6 bases). The CDR3 totals 16 residues. Trimming left V 0 bases short and J 4 bases short, with 14 bases between. The germline gives CDR1 ENHRY, CDR2 SYGVKD. The DNA for the CDR3 is TGTGCCATCAGTGAGTCGAGCGGGCGTCCCCCAGATACGCAGTATTTT. This translates into CAISESSGRPPDTQYF.

The count of this clonotype is one. The V gene is TRBV20-1, the J gene TRBJ2-1, with D possibly being TRBD1 (5 bases). The CDR3 covers 13 residues. Germline CDR1 reads DFQATT; CDR2 reads SNEGSKA (reference sequence). V dropped 2 bases and J dropped 6 bases, with 11 bases sitting between them. The CDR3 DNA sequence: TGCAGTGCTAGAAAAGGGGCGAGCAATGAGCAGTTCTTC. Translation: CSARKGASNEQFF.

This clonotype was recorded only once. V is TRBV15 and J is TRBJ2-7; 10 positions agree with TRBD1. The CDR3 loop spans 13 amino acids. V lost 10 bases to trimming and J lost 2 bases; unmatched junction nucleotides: 5. Per germline, CDR1 LNHNV and CDR2 YYDKDF (reference sequence). Here the CDR3 DNA reads TGTGCCATCCGGACAGGGGGTACCTACGAGCAGTACTTC. This encodes CAIRTGGTYEQYF. Using reference TRBV15 and TRBJ2-7 for the parts outside the CDR3, the full variable domain is DAMVIQNPRYQVTQFGKPVTLSCSQTLNHNVMYWYQQKSSQAPKLLFHYYDKDFNNEADTPDNFQSRRPNTSFCFLDIRSPGLGDTAMYLCAIRTGGTYEQYFGPGTRLTVT.

The CDR3 sequence: CASSLGQWNTEAFF. CDR3 coding DNA: TGTGCCAGCAGCTTGGGACAGTGGAACACTGAAGCTTTCTTT. This chain connects TRBV5-5 to TRBJ1-1, with a tentative D call TRBD1 (5 bases). Trimming took off 0 bases at V and 1 base at J, with 7 bases between the two ends. This CDR3 spans 14 amino acids. CDR1 is SGHKS and CDR2 is YYEKEE in the germline V gene (reference sequence).

The chain carries TRBV28 and TRBJ2-3; D is perhaps TRBD1 or TRBD2 (6 bases each). The CDR3 is 13 residues long. V lost 10 bases to trimming and J lost 9 bases, with 20 bases between them. Germline loops: CDR1 MDHEN, CDR2 SYDVKM. The CDR3 loop reads CAILPHPGGTQYF. The CDR3 nucleotides read TGTGCCATACTACCACACCCCGGGGGCACGCAGTATTTT.

Only one count was recorded for this clonotype. The chain employs TRBV6-5 and TRBJ2-1, with 12 bases matching TRBD1. Per the germline V gene, CDR1 is MNHEY and CDR2 is SVGAGI. V lost 2 bases and J lost 7; bases outside the gene matches: 12. The CDR3 has 18 residues. The CDR3 region has the DNA TGTGCCAGCAGTTACGAGGCACCCGGGACAGGGGGCAGGAATGAGCAGTTCTTC. Its translation is CASSYEAPGTGGRNEQFF.

J is TRBJ2-1 and V is TRBV24-1; D possibly corresponds to TRBD2 (6 bases). Looked up from germline, CDR1 is KGHDR and CDR2 is SFDVKD. The CDR3 has 15 residues. V lost 2 bases, J lost 5 bases, and 12 bases lay in between. The CDR3 sequence: CATSDSLARHNEQFF. Here the CDR3 DNA reads TGTGCCACCAGTGATTCTCTAGCGAGACACAATGAGCAGTTCTTC.

This clonotype was seen a handful of times. V and J are TRBV6-5 and TRBJ1-2; 7 bases agree with TRBD1. Germline V gene data show CDR1 as MNHEY and CDR2 as SVGAGI. V trimming: 0 bases; J trimming: 0 bases; junction bases outside the gene matches: 4. The CDR3 consists of 16 residues. CDR3 sequence (DNA): TGTGCCAGCAGTTACTCGATCGGGACAGCTAACTATGGCTACACCTTC. Its translation is CASSYSIGTANYGYTF.